The 16 T cell receptor beta chains reported below all come from one sample, sequenced in a study of cytomegalovirus exposure and HLA in healthy donors. The PCR had 60 Vbeta and 13 Jbeta primers. Sequencing was performed with immunoSEQ multiplex PCR; in TCRdb, only in-frame clones are kept and a portion is missing. The sample totals fewer than 60,000 clones. Sequencing was performed on PBMCs. All receptors come from a woman in her twenties or thirties in good health and CMV-seropositive.

The chain has TRBV11-2 and TRBJ1-4; a weak D match, TRBD1 (6 bases). V lost 3 bases and J 7 bases, leaving 15 bases between the germline ends. The CDR3 sequence is 15 residues long. The germline CDR1 and CDR2 sequences are SGHAT and FQNNGV. CDR3 sequence reads: CASSLRGGRSEKLFF. The CDR3 DNA reads TGTGCCAGCAGCTTGCGGGGGGGGCGGAGTGAAAAACTGTTTTTT.

The V and J genes are TRBV11-2 and TRBJ1-6; D is uncertain. The CDR3 covers 14 residues. Between the trimmed V and J ends, which lost 7 bases and 7 bases, there was a span of 14 bases. Germline V gene sequence: CDR1 SGHAT, CDR2 FQNNGV. The CDR3 DNA is TGTGCCAGCACCTCAACCCAGTCCAATTCACCCCTCCACTTT. Translated, it gives CASTSTQSNSPLHF.

The chain combines TRBV4-1 with TRBJ1-6, with D maybe TRBD1 (6 bases). This CDR3 spans 17 amino acids. V lost 5 bases and J lost 7, with 21 bases in between. CDR1 is MGHRA, CDR2 YSYEKL, per germline. The CDR3: CASSGVHRQAANSPLHF. The DNA for the CDR3 is TGCGCCAGCAGCGGAGTACATAGACAGGCGGCCAATTCACCCCTCCACTTT.

The V gene is TRBV27, the J gene TRBJ1-5; tentatively, D is TRBD1 (5 bases). Germline CDR1 and CDR2: MNHEY and SMNVEV (reference sequence). CDR3 length: 13 residues. V was cut by 5 bases and J by 5 bases, with 10 bases left in between. CDR3 sequence reads: CASSVDSYQPQHF. In nucleotides, the CDR3 is TGTGCCAGCAGTGTCGACAGTTATCAGCCCCAGCATTTT.

The chain employs TRBV10-3 and TRBJ2-7; possible D gene TRBD2, 5 bases. This CDR3 is built from 13 residues. The germline V gene encodes CDR1 ENHRY and CDR2 SYGVKD. The V end lost 2 bases, the J end lost 3 bases, and 8 bases lay between the germline ends. As DNA, the CDR3 is TGTGCCATCAGTGAGGCCGGGGACTACGAGCAGTACTTC. Residues: CAISEAGDYEQYF.

J is TRBJ1-6 and V is TRBV5-1; unclear D gene. In germline, CDR1 is SGHRS, CDR2 YFSETQ. The CDR3 is 12 amino acids. Trimming pared 4 bases from V and 6 bases from J, leaving 5 bases between. The CDR3 sequence is CASSRGNSPLHF. In DNA form, the CDR3 reads TGCGCCAGCAGCCGGGGTAATTCACCCCTCCACTTT. The variable domain in full, with the rest retrieved from reference TRBV5-1 and TRBJ1-6, is KAGVTQTPRYLIKTRGQQVTLSCSPISGHRSVSWYQQTPGQGLQFLFEYFSETQRNKGNFPGRFSGRQFSNSRSEMNVSTLELGDSALYLCASSRGNSPLHFGNGTRLTVT.

CDR3: CASALAGNSYEQYF. CDR3 bases: TGTGCCAGTGCACTAGCGGGCAACTCCTACGAGCAGTACTTC. This chain uses TRBV19 with TRBJ2-7; 9 bases are a match to TRBD2. Germline lookup yields CDR1 LNHDA and CDR2 SQIVND (reference sequence). Trimming removed 8 bases from V and 0 bases from J; junction bases left unmatched: 5. The CDR3 has 14 residues.

CDR3 nucleotide sequence: TGTGCCAGCAGGTCAACTGACACTGAAGCTTTCTTT. Translation gives CASRSTDTEAFF. The rearrangement uses TRBV6-1 and TRBJ1-1; D is unclear. The CDR3 length is 12 residues. The germline V gene has CDR1 MNHNS and CDR2 SASEGT. V lost 6 bases, J lost 3 bases, and 8 bases lay in between.

The genes are TRBV6-1 and TRBJ2-7; TRBD1 is a possible D gene (6 bases). With 5 bases removed from V and 6 bases from J, the gap between germline ends came to 17 bases. The CDR3 is 14 residues long. In germline, CDR1 is MNHNS, CDR2 SASEGT. As DNA, the CDR3 is TGTGCCAGCAGTTCCGGACAGTCTACCGCCGAGCAGTACTTC. Translated: CASSSGQSTAEQYF.

This chain links TRBV19 with TRBJ2-3, with 7 bases fitting TRBD2. V lost 3 bases and J lost 4; bases outside the gene matches: 4. Germline V gene lookup returns CDR1 LNHDA and CDR2 SQIVND (reference sequence). The CDR3 contains 14 residues. Here the CDR3 reads CASSMGSGADTQYF. The DNA for the CDR3 is TGTGCCAGTAGTATGGGGAGCGGGGCAGATACGCAGTATTTT.

The chain combines TRBV30 with TRBJ2-7; tentatively, D is TRBD2 (6 bases). V was clipped by 5 bases and J by 3 bases, with 11 bases between them. Germline CDR1 reads GTSNPN; CDR2 reads SVGIG (reference sequence). The length of the CDR3 is 12 residues. The CDR3 spells CAWFSGGYEQYF. The CDR3 bases are TGTGCCTGGTTTAGCGGCGGCTACGAGCAGTACTTC.

The CDR3: CASSVLAGYNEQFF. The CDR3 bases are TGTGCCAGCAGTGTTCTAGCGGGCTACAATGAGCAGTTCTTC. This chain connects TRBV2 to TRBJ2-1; 8 nucleotides match TRBD2. The CDR3 length is 14 residues. Germline CDR1 SNHLY, CDR2 FYNNEI. The J segment lost 3 bases and the V segment lost 4 bases, leaving 2 bases of the junction unmatched. The full variable domain, completed using reference TRBV2 and TRBJ2-1, is EPEVTQTPSHQVTQMGQEVILRCVPISNHLYFYWYRQILGQKVEFLVSFYNNEISEKSEIFDDQFSVERPDGSNFTLKIRSTKLEDSAMYFCASSVLAGYNEQFFGPGTRLTVL.

For the CDR3, the DNA is TGTGCCAGTAGGATGACAGGTTATTATGGCTACACCTTC. Translated, it gives CASRMTGYYGYTF. The chain employs TRBV19 and TRBJ1-2; TRBD1 is a possible D gene (6 bases). V was cut by 6 bases and J by 5 bases, with 13 bases left in between. Germline V gene lookup returns CDR1 LNHDA and CDR2 SQIVND (reference sequence). This CDR3 has 13 amino acids.

This clone is called medium-sized based on its frequency. The rearrangement links TRBV6-6 to TRBJ1-1; TRBD1 is a possible D gene (5 bases). Trimming pared 6 bases from V and 1 base from J, leaving 15 bases between. Germline CDR1 is MNHNY and CDR2 is SVGAGI (reference sequence). CDR3 length: 15 residues. CDR3 DNA sequence: TGTGCCAGCAGCCCCCGACAGTCCTCGAACACTGAAGCTTTCTTT. This encodes CASSPRQSSNTEAFF.

The chain employs TRBV4-1 and TRBJ2-7; 9 bases align to TRBD2. There are 16 residues in the CDR3. Germline CDR1 and CDR2: MGHRA and YSYEKL. V shed 0 bases, J shed 1 base, and the junction held 4 bases outside the gene matches. The CDR3 sequence is CASSQEPSGGSYEQYF. The CDR3 nucleotides are TGCGCCAGCAGCCAAGAACCAAGCGGGGGGTCCTACGAGCAGTACTTC.

The V call is TRBV6-6, the J call TRBJ2-3; D unresolved. Trimming stripped 6 bases from V and 5 bases from J, with 6 bases between. CDR1 and CDR2 (germline): MNHNY, SVGAGI (reference sequence). This CDR3 comprises 11 residues. The CDR3 reads CASRSGDTQYF. CDR3 in DNA: TGTGCCAGCAGATCCGGAGATACGCAGTATTTT.